This entry is about one T cell receptor beta chain. This clone was seen once. The antigen it binds to is not known. There are no base qualities to consult, and no much larger clone falls within one base. The cohort was made up of under 800 healthy bone marrow donors. At the time of sampling, every cohort member was nominally healthy, though immune exposures that went unrecorded were likely present. The donor was CMV seropositive and was included in the group of some 290 seropositive cohort members. A peripheral blood sample was collected from each donor, and TCR beta sequencing was performed on peripheral blood mononuclear cells. Genomic DNA extraction from the blood cell samples was performed with the Qiagen DNeasy Blood Extraction Kit. The data were taken from a study of cytomegalovirus exposure and HLA in healthy donors (TCRdb year 2017). Notes on the research overall: An earlier analysis of some 500 of the donors reported 250 to 300 Gb of sequence data and 117 million unique TCR beta sequences from approximately 180 million T cells. Genome-wide SNP genotypes for about 65% of the 666 donors were used in a later genetic analysis, which treated that subset as a discovery cohort. To predict cytomegalovirus infection status, the study brought together high-throughput TCR immunosequencing, statistical association of individual TCRs with disease status, and machine learning. The study used immunosequencing to profile the T cell repertoires of approximately 690 subjects and linked those repertoires to cytomegalovirus serostatus. HLA typing included class I and class II loci at four-digit resolution. Among about 400 genotyped donors of the cohort, an average of approximately 240,000 unique TCR beta nucleotide sequences was sequenced per donor, of which about 18% were non-productive. Several DR-DQ haplotypes were handled as single units for association and clustering, since linkage in the cohort was strong. Along with the approximately 700-subject first cohort, a separate validation cohort of over 90 different subjects was used. A later analysis re-analyzed previously published TCR beta repertoires from 550 to 700 donors and added high-resolution HLA genotyping to study TCR occurrence patterns. Typing coverage varied by locus: 629-630 donors for A, B, C, DRB1 and DQB1; more than 500 for DQA1; nearly 610 for DPA1; around 490 for DPB1. The study aimed to test whether cataloging public T cell receptors could reveal signatures of past pathogen exposure. Rather than using new phenotypic data, the later analysis identified candidate immune exposures from TCR beta sequences and from how often those sequences occurred across donors. Every discovery cohort repertoire had been produced on one sequencing platform. To decide whether each TCR beta V gene segment behaved as functional or pseudogenic, an earlier analysis of 587 of the donors relied on high-throughput TCR beta sequencing. Approximately 300 gigabases of sequencing data and around 80 million unique TCR sequences made up an early release that covered several hundred HLA-typed donors. Donor age, sex, ethnicity and CMV serostatus were compiled alongside the repertoire data. Of the roughly 400 genotyped donors, around 81% fell in the genetic ancestry cluster associated with self-reported Caucasian donors.

General study outcomes and caveats: A cluster of highly shared sequence variants was judged likely to be a technical artifact of the sequencing pipeline. Because HLA typing was missing for some donors at each locus, association tests included only the typed subset. Most TCR sequences were observed very rarely across donors, whereas some public TCRs were present in many individuals. Because counts were too low, roughly 18 rarely observed V segments, including chromosome 9 orphons, were left out of the earlier analysis of 587 of the donors. Broadly in line with IMGT annotations, most TCR beta V segments showed up in productive rearrangements about 90% or about 30% of the time in an earlier analysis of several hundred of the donors. Strong co-occurrence of HLA alleles, especially DR and DQ, made assigning TCR associations to individual alleles difficult. A few of the identified cytomegalovirus-associated TCR beta chains were confirmed in vitro to be specific for cytomegalovirus antigens. A later analysis found that most CMV-associated TCR beta chains appeared HLA-restricted, with HLA associations seemingly driven largely by CMV exposure. A further reported finding was that TCR beta sequences accurately predicted the HLA-A and HLA-B alleles for most subjects in the first cohort. Compared with equally common non-associated chains, HLA-associated TCR beta chains in a later analysis were more clonally expanded and had lower generation probabilities. The cohort was sequenced for TCR beta chains only, and without alpha or paired-chain data the features that could be detected were limited. According to a later analysis, parvovirus B19, influenza, CMV and Epstein-Barr virus appeared linked to several top co-occurrence clusters. A later genetic analysis associated a missense DCLRE1C variant with V-gene and J-gene trimming of TCR beta chains, and an independent cohort replicated the association. A later genetic analysis reported fewer N-insertions in productive TCRs among donors in an Asian-associated ancestry cluster than the roughly 720-donor mean. Linkage disequilibrium might explain the correlated functional status among segregating V segments, but an unknown experimental factor could not be ruled out. In the study, 164 TCR beta chains were listed as associated with cytomegalovirus. The presence/absence analyses assumed that sequencing depth was roughly uniform across donors, and that assumption may not be true. CMV serostatus was the only immune exposure information available for the cohort. It was suggested by the authors that the approach could potentially be generalized to other disease states and immunological phenotypes. At a false discovery rate of 0.05, a later analysis linked 16,000 or so TCR beta sequences to specific HLA alleles. A later analysis found that TCR association rates varied across HLA loci, with DRB1 alleles showing the most associated TCRs and HLA-C alleles the fewest. In both the original and validation cohorts, the classifier was reported to diagnose cytomegalovirus status with high specificity and sensitivity.

Libraries came from the immunoSEQ multiplex PCR assay. For the multiplex PCR, a mixture combining 60 forward primers for TCR Vbeta segments and 13 reverse primers for TCR Jbeta segments was used. A multiplex PCR assay on genomic DNA amplified the CDR3 region of rearranged TCR beta genes. The Illumina HiSeq System was used to sequence the amplified TCR beta libraries as 87-base-pair reads. The authors' analysis ran thus. A later analysis counted some 74 million unique TCR beta chains across the 666 repertoires, and roughly 11 million of these chains were shared by at least two donors. Raw reads were error-corrected and collapsed into unique sequences with a nearest-neighbor algorithm that merged closely related sequences to remove PCR and sequencing errors. Alignment of CDR3 sequences to IMGT reference sequences was used to assign V, D and J gene segments. For a sequence to be retained, at least a six-nucleotide match to both a V gene segment and a J gene segment was required. Rearrangements were called productive when the CDR3 lacked stop codons and stayed in frame with V and J; all others were non-productive. Following IMGT convention, CDR3 was defined as the stretch from the second conserved V-encoded cysteine to the conserved J-encoded phenylalanine. The earlier analysis of 500 to 650 of the donors excluded any sequence lacking an unambiguous match to a single V gene segment. In an earlier analysis of 450 to 750 of the donors, a V segment was called functional when productive rearrangements were above 56.7%, and segregating when the standard deviation between donors exceeded 5%. A statistical classification framework was developed to diagnose cytomegalovirus status using the catalog of TCR beta chain sequences. A later analysis assigned V and J genes by comparing TCR nucleotide sequences with IMGT/GENE-DB human TR gene sequences. The TCRdist pipeline was used in a later analysis to assign CDR3 sequences and most-parsimonious VDJ recombination scenarios. In a later analysis, each TCR beta chain was defined by its CDR3 amino acid sequence together with its V-gene family, and reads lacking a unique V-gene family were excluded. In a later analysis, some 600 highly shared, low-generation-probability nucleotide sequences were removed to address suspected cross-contamination and a sequencing artifact. In a later analysis, a clonal expansion index was calculated for each public chain from normalized within-repertoire ranks of inferred template counts. In a later analysis, generation probabilities were computed using a VDJ recombination model fitted to out-of-frame rearrangements, and the results were checked against IGoR. A later analysis scored TCR-TCR, TCR-HLA and TCR-CMV co-occurrence with hypergeometric tests, applying a repertoire-size bias correction to TCR pairs. In a later analysis, false discovery rates were estimated by permuting HLA or CMV assignments 20 times. In a later analysis, co-occurring TCRs were grouped with DBSCAN, and TCRdist sequence similarity was added when clustering was performed within HLA-allele-positive subsets. For co-occurrence clustering, repertoires with fewer than 30,000 or more than 120,000 public chains were excluded, along with roughly 5 repertoires with anomalous nucleotide sharing. In TCRdb, the immuneACCESS table is reduced to in-frame sequences with V and J assigned. These tables do not hold every clone; where another copy was compared, an unresolved V gene accounts for under half, and the others remain unexplained. The V and J calls and clone size were taken over from that table, and D and trimming were inferred from the DNA. Present in this sample are roughly 110,000 clones, 67% of which were seen just once. 8% to 10% of the sample rests with the top ten.

The sequence came from a man aged 18 to 30 in good health and CMV-seropositive. Sequencing input: PBMCs.

Read as DNA, the sequence is TGTGCCAGCAGCCCTCTGGGACAGGGGGTAGCTTTCTTT. This encodes CASSPLGQGVAFF. The chain employs TRBV7-9 and TRBJ1-1, with TRBD1 identical over 11 junction bases. Unmatched junction bases come to 6, with V trimmed by 5 bases and J by 10 bases. From the cysteine through the phenylalanine, the CDR3 covers 13 amino acids. The retained sequence is limited to the CDR3, 39 bases, with the frame set at the first base. For CDR1 and CDR2, the germline V gene (reference sequence) lists SEHNR and FQNEAQ.